This T cell receptor beta chain was identified in a study of cytomegalovirus exposure and HLA in healthy donors (dated by TCRdb to about 2017). About the full investigation: In an earlier analysis of several hundred of the donors, about 270 Gb of sequence data and 90 million to 130 million unique TCR beta sequences from 150 million to 200 million T cells were reported. An early release that covered about 600 HLA-typed donors contained approximately 300 gigabases of sequencing data and some 87 million unique TCR sequences. The genetic ancestry cluster associated with self-reported Caucasian donors included about 84% of the 350 to 500 genotyped donors. The aim of the study was to test whether cataloging public T cell receptors could identify signatures of past pathogen exposure. Using immunosequencing, the study profiled T cell repertoires from 500 to 800 subjects and related those repertoires to cytomegalovirus serostatus. Along with the approximately 670-subject first cohort, a separate validation cohort of 120 different subjects was used. The study combined high-throughput TCR immunosequencing, statistical association of individual TCRs with disease status, and machine learning to predict cytomegalovirus infection status. A later analysis re-analyzed previously published TCR beta repertoires from about 730 donors and added high-resolution HLA genotyping to study TCR occurrence patterns. The later analysis used no new phenotypic data to find candidate immune exposures, relying instead on TCR beta sequences and their occurrence across donors. An earlier analysis of around 580 of the donors used high-throughput TCR beta sequencing to judge whether each TCR beta V gene segment behaved as functional or pseudogenic. Donor age, sex, ethnicity and CMV serostatus were compiled alongside the repertoire data. Genome-wide SNP genotypes for about 55% of the 666 donors were used in a later genetic analysis, which treated that subset as a discovery cohort. All discovery cohort repertoires had been generated using a single sequencing platform. Both class I and class II loci were covered by HLA typing, at four-digit resolution. Typing coverage varied by locus: about 620-630 donors for A, B, C, DRB1 and DQB1; roughly 500 for DQA1; 606 for DPA1; approximately 490 for DPB1. Roughly 5 DR-DQ haplotypes were treated as single units for association and clustering because of strong linkage in the cohort. Among about 360 genotyped donors of the cohort, an average of around 240,000 unique TCR beta nucleotide sequences were sequenced per donor, 15% to 20% of them non-productive.

The cohort was made up of 650 to 700 healthy bone marrow donors. Cohort members were all nominally healthy when sampled, although unrecorded immune exposures were likely present. The donor tested CMV seronegative, placing the donor among the 352 seronegative members of the cohort. A peripheral blood sample was provided by each donor, and peripheral blood mononuclear cells were used for TCR beta sequencing. Genomic DNA extraction from the blood cell samples was performed with the Qiagen DNeasy Blood Extraction Kit. CDR1 and CDR2 are read off the germline V gene (reference sequence) as LNHDA and SQIVND. The trim is 1 base for V and 3 bases for J, with a gap of 16 bases between the germline ends. From the cysteine up to the phenylalanine, the CDR3 has a length of 16 residues. The retained sequence is limited to the CDR3, 48 bases, with the frame set at the first base. The investigation overall reported the following: At a false discovery rate of 0.05, a later analysis linked around 15,000 TCR beta sequences to specific HLA alleles. Linkage disequilibrium might explain the correlated functional status among segregating V segments, but an unknown experimental factor could not be ruled out. According to a later analysis, TCR association rates differed among HLA loci, with DRB1 alleles showing the most associated TCRs and HLA-C alleles showing the fewest. In a later genetic analysis, fewer N-insertions in productive TCRs were reported among donors in an Asian-associated ancestry cluster than the approximately 710-donor mean. Assigning TCR associations to individual alleles was difficult when HLA alleles, especially DR and DQ, strongly co-occurred. Compared with equally common non-associated chains, HLA-associated TCR beta chains in a later analysis were more clonally expanded and had lower generation probabilities. Roughly uniform sequencing depth across donors was assumed in presence/absence analyses, although this assumption may not hold. In a later analysis, several top co-occurrence clusters were reported to appear linked to parvovirus B19, influenza, CMV and Epstein-Barr virus. Immune exposure information for the cohort was limited to CMV serostatus. The study listed approximately 160 TCR beta chains as associated with cytomegalovirus. Most TCR sequences were observed very rarely across donors, whereas some public TCRs were present in many individuals. Because counts were too low, under 20 rarely observed V segments, including chromosome 9 orphons, were left out of the earlier analysis of over 550 of the donors. In a later genetic analysis, a missense DCLRE1C variant was associated with V-gene and J-gene trimming of TCR beta chains, and the association was replicated in an independent cohort. Cytomegalovirus status was reported to be diagnosed by the classifier with high specificity and sensitivity in both the original and validation cohorts. In an earlier analysis of some 500 of the donors, most TCR beta V segments were observed in productive rearrangements about 87% or about 30% of the time, broadly matching IMGT annotations. Because the 87-base-pair reads could not distinguish some IMGT-functional V segments, including TRBV6-2 and TRBV6-3, those segments were excluded. A cluster of highly shared sequence variants was judged likely to be a technical artifact of the sequencing pipeline. A further reported finding was that TCR beta sequences accurately predicted the HLA-A and HLA-B alleles for most subjects in the first cohort. In vitro tests confirmed that a few of the cytomegalovirus-associated TCR beta chains recognize cytomegalovirus antigens. Only TCR beta chains were sequenced in this cohort, and the absence of alpha or paired-chain data limited detectable features. In a later analysis, most CMV-associated TCR beta chains were found to appear HLA-restricted, with HLA associations seemingly driven largely by CMV exposure. HLA typing was unavailable for some donors at each locus, so association tests used only the typed subset. It was suggested by the authors that the approach could potentially be generalized to other disease states and immunological phenotypes.

The protocol used for the library was the immunoSEQ multiplex PCR assay. For the multiplex PCR, a mixture combining 60 forward primers for TCR Vbeta segments and 13 reverse primers for TCR Jbeta segments was used. Amplification of the CDR3 region of rearranged TCR beta genes was performed with a multiplex PCR assay on genomic DNA. The amplified TCR beta libraries were sequenced on the Illumina HiSeq System as 87-base-pair reads. Turning to the authors' computational methods: In a later analysis, tens of millions of unique TCR beta chains were counted across the approximately 640 repertoires, and about 10 million of these chains were shared by at least two donors. Raw reads were error-corrected and collapsed into unique sequences by a nearest-neighbor algorithm in which closely related sequences were merged to remove PCR and sequencing errors. CDR3 sequences were aligned to IMGT reference sequences to assign V, D and J gene segments. For a sequence to be retained, at least a six-nucleotide match to both a V gene segment and a J gene segment was required. A rearrangement was called productive if the CDR3 had no stop codons and remained in frame with V and J, and every other rearrangement was called non-productive. Following IMGT convention, CDR3 was defined as the stretch from the second conserved V-encoded cysteine up to the conserved J-encoded phenylalanine. The earlier analysis of 587 of the donors excluded any sequence lacking an unambiguous match to a single V gene segment. In an earlier analysis of about 590 of the donors, a V segment was called functional when productive rearrangements were above 56.7%, and segregating when the standard deviation between donors exceeded 5%. A statistical classification framework was developed to diagnose cytomegalovirus status using the catalog of TCR beta chain sequences. In a later analysis, V and J genes were assigned by comparing TCR nucleotide sequences against IMGT/GENE-DB human TR gene sequences. The TCRdist pipeline was used in a later analysis to assign CDR3 sequences and most-parsimonious VDJ recombination scenarios. A later analysis defined each TCR beta chain by its CDR3 amino acid sequence plus V-gene family, and excluded reads lacking a unique V-gene family. As a way to deal with suspected cross-contamination and a sequencing artifact, a later analysis dropped over 550 nucleotide sequences that were highly shared and had low generation probability. A later analysis calculated a clonal expansion index for each public chain from normalized within-repertoire ranks of inferred template counts. In a later analysis, generation probabilities were computed with a VDJ recombination model fitted to out-of-frame rearrangements, and the resulting probabilities were checked against IGoR. In a later analysis, hypergeometric tests were used to score TCR-TCR, TCR-HLA and TCR-CMV co-occurrence, with a repertoire-size bias correction applied to TCR pairs. A later analysis estimated false discovery rates by permuting HLA or CMV assignments 20 times. In a later analysis, co-occurring TCRs were grouped using DBSCAN, with TCRdist sequence similarity added in when clustering inside HLA-allele-positive subsets. Co-occurrence clustering excluded repertoires with fewer than 30,000 or more than 120,000 public chains, plus five with anomalous nucleotide sharing. TCRdb carries this immuneACCESS record with in-frame sequences only. Its versions omit some clonotypes, under half of them owing to an unresolved V gene in the studies checked, with the rest unexplained. V and J calls and clone size come straight from that table; D and trimming were deduced from the DNA. The sample table holds about 160,000 clones, of which approximately 88% were seen once. 0.95% to 1.5% of the sample goes to the ten largest clones.

This clone has a handful of counts. The specificity of this receptor is unknown. Base qualities were left out, and no much larger clone turns up one base away. The V gene is TRBV19 and the J gene is TRBJ2-7; TRBD2 is perhaps the D gene, given 6 matching bases. The sequencing input was PBMCs. The clonotype comes from a boy aged 2-15 years in good health and CMV-seronegative. Read as DNA, the sequence is TGTGCCAGTAGTATAGTTGGTTTGGGACTCGACTACGAGCAGTACTTC. Translated, this gives CASSIVGLGLDYEQYF.